The 16 T cell receptor beta chains listed next were all sequenced from one sample in a study of vaccination and CD4 T cells after COVID-19 (dated by TCRdb to 2021 to 2024). Their antigen targets remain unknown. The library was produced with PCR. Sequencing was performed on an Illumina iSeq 100. TCR sequencing of DNA from cultured CD4+ T cells used the Oncomine TCR Beta short-read assay at the Johns Hopkins FTIC core. The public reads were reanalyzed by TCRdb: fastp trimming at Q25, MiXCR alignment, in-frame beta chains only. Rows matching on CDR3 protein sequence are summarized as one entry with the most common DNA and genes. This sample holds 10,000 to 13,000 distinct CDR3 sequences; 64% were observed only once. The ten largest clones capture 30% to 35% of the sample. The treatment or condition label here, explained by the study, means: roughly 10-day PBMC culture with coronavirus spike peptide pools or control peptides (ViraFEST assay).

The material sequenced was CD4+ T cells from blood, cultured in vitro. These receptors were taken from a human donor who had recovered from COVID-19.

By frequency in the sample, this clonotype is large (0.1 to 1%). The chain combines TRBV5-1 with TRBJ2-5, with D possibly TRBD1 on 5 matching bases. Germline V gene data show CDR1 as SGHRS and CDR2 as YFSETQ. This CDR3 region has 15 residues. V dropped 0 bases and J dropped 2 bases, with 11 bases sitting between them. The CDR3 sequence: CASSLGQNLQETQYF. The DNA of the CDR3 is TGCGCCAGCAGCTTGGGACAGAATCTACAAGAGACCCAGTACTTC.

This clonotype was recorded a few times. The genes are TRBV6-1 and TRBJ1-1; D is unresolved. V lost 2 bases and J 7 bases, leaving 11 bases between the germline ends. Germline V lookup: CDR1 MNHNS, CDR2 SASEGT. The CDR3 consists of 13 residues. CDR3 sequence reads: CASSEYESLEAFF. In DNA form, the CDR3 reads TGTGCCAGCAGTGAATACGAGTCACTTGAAGCTTTCTTT.

The chain links TRBV19 to TRBJ1-5, with D possibly TRBD1 on 5 matching bases. The CDR3 runs to 15 residues. Germline loops: CDR1 LNHDA, CDR2 SQIVND (reference sequence). V gave up 9 bases and J gave up 2 bases, with 17 bases separating them. CDR3 DNA sequence: TGTGCCAGCAGGGCGGGGGGTAGGGGCAATCAGCCCCAGCATTTT. It yields the protein CASRAGGRGNQPQHF.

The rearrangement links TRBV12-3 or TRBV12-4 to TRBJ2-7; 8 nucleotides match TRBD1. The ends lost 6 bases at V and 1 base at J; junction bases unmatched: 8. This CDR3 has 15 residues. The CDR3 sequence is CASSQTGGTSYEQYF. The CDR3 region has the DNA TGTGCCAGCAGCCAAACAGGGGGGACTTCCTACGAGCAGTACTTC.

The rearrangement links TRBV19 to TRBJ1-6, with no clear D. CDR3 length: 15 amino acids. V was cut by 5 bases and J by 6 bases, with 14 bases left in between. Per the germline V gene, CDR1 is LNHDA and CDR2 is SQIVND (reference sequence). CDR3 nucleotides: TGTGCCAGTAGTGTACAGCGGTCGGGTAATTCACCCCTCCACTTT. This encodes CASSVQRSGNSPLHF.

This clonotype has a single count. The J gene is TRBJ2-7, the V gene TRBV20-1; D is possibly TRBD2 (7 bases). V was shortened by 3 bases and J by 2 bases, with 11 bases between the two germline ends. CDR1 and CDR2 (germline): DFQATT, SNEGSKA (reference sequence). The CDR3 sequence is 13 residues long. The chain's CDR3 is CSASGGPPYEQYF. For the CDR3, the DNA is TGCAGTGCTAGCGGGGGGCCACCCTACGAGCAGTACTTC.

The chain employs TRBV2 and TRBJ2-5, with D unclear. This CDR3 spans 13 amino acids. V was clipped by 5 bases and J by 5 bases, with 12 bases between them. Looked up from germline, CDR1 is SNHLY and CDR2 is FYNNEI. In DNA, the CDR3 is TGTGCCAGCAGTCGGGCCCTCGGGGAGACCCAGTACTTC. This gives the protein CASSRALGETQYF.

This chain links TRBV19 with TRBJ2-5; D might be TRBD1 or TRBD2, each matching 5 bases. The CDR3 spans 14 residues. Germline V gene data show CDR1 as LNHDA and CDR2 as SQIVND (reference sequence). The V gene lost 4 bases and the J gene lost 2 bases, with 11 bases spanning the gap. The CDR3 spells CASSRWGNQETQYF. The DNA of the CDR3 is TGTGCCAGTAGTAGGTGGGGGAATCAAGAGACCCAGTACTTC. The whole variable domain, remainder taken from reference TRBV19 and TRBJ2-5, is DGGITQSPKYLFRKEGQNVTLSCEQNLNHDAMYWYRQDPGQGLRLIYYSQIVNDFQKGDIAEGYSVSREKKESFPLTVTSAQKNPTAFYLCASSRWGNQETQYFGPGTRLLVL.

V gene TRBV19 combines with J gene TRBJ1-2; weak D call: TRBD1 (6 bases). This CDR3 spans 12 amino acids. Trimming removed 8 bases at V and 6 bases at J, with 13 bases between. In germline, CDR1 is LNHDA, CDR2 SQIVND (reference sequence). The CDR3 reads CASSTGGNGYTF. CDR3 bases: TGTGCCAGTTCAACTGGGGGCAATGGCTACACCTTC.

The chain combines TRBV2 with TRBJ2-3, with TRBD1 identical over 7 bases. Germline V lookup: CDR1 SNHLY, CDR2 FYNNEI. The V gene end was trimmed by 6 bases and the J gene end by 5 bases; junction bases not matched to a gene: 5. The CDR3 spans 13 residues. This CDR3 is CASSLRGLDTQYF. For the CDR3, the DNA is TGTGCCAGCAGCCTTAGGGGGCTAGATACGCAGTATTTT.

The rearrangement joins TRBV7-8 to TRBJ2-7; 15 nucleotides agree with TRBD2. Germline V gene data show CDR1 as SGHVS and CDR2 as FQNEAQ. The CDR3 has 15 amino acids. V was pared by 5 bases and J by 4 bases, with 3 bases of the junction left unmatched. CDR3 amino acids: CASSLGTSGRYEQYF. CDR3 nucleotides: TGTGCCAGCAGCCTGGGGACTAGCGGGAGGTACGAGCAGTACTTC.

The rearrangement links TRBV2 to TRBJ1-5, with D perhaps TRBD1 (5 bases). The CDR3 length is 14 residues. The germline V gene encodes CDR1 SNHLY and CDR2 FYNNEI. Between the trimmed V and J ends, which lost 3 bases and 7 bases, there was a span of 13 bases. The CDR3 protein is CASSDIQGNQPQHF. CDR3 coding DNA: TGTGCCAGCAGTGACATCCAGGGAAACCAGCCCCAGCATTTT.

J is TRBJ2-7 and V is TRBV6-1, with 14 bases identical to TRBD2. This CDR3 spans 16 amino acids. The germline V gene has CDR1 MNHNS and CDR2 SASEGT. V gave up 6 bases and J gave up 3 bases; unmatched junction bases: 7. The CDR3 sequence: CASRGLAGVRGYEQYF. For the CDR3, the DNA is TGTGCCAGCAGGGGACTAGCGGGAGTGAGGGGCTACGAGCAGTACTTC.

The table lists this clonotype with a few counts. V usage is TRBV11-2 and J usage is TRBJ2-5, with TRBD1 matching over 9 bases. The CDR3 is 15 residues long. V lost 4 bases, J lost 4 bases, and 7 bases stayed unmatched. Per germline, CDR1 SGHAT and CDR2 FQNNGV. This CDR3 is CASSSQGAEGETQYF. The CDR3 DNA reads TGTGCCAGCAGCTCACAGGGGGCCGAGGGAGAGACCCAGTACTTC.

The chain employs TRBV20-1 and TRBJ2-7, with a tentative D call TRBD2 (6 bases). Trimming left V 8 bases short and J 4 bases short, with 21 bases between. The germline V gene encodes CDR1 DFQATT and CDR2 SNEGSKA (reference sequence). The CDR3 length is 14 residues. CDR3 region: CSTLWGVIGYEQYF. Here the CDR3 DNA reads TGCAGTACCCTGTGGGGGGTTATAGGGTACGAGCAGTACTTC.

The rearrangement uses TRBV6-1 and TRBJ1-1; D perhaps matches TRBD1 (6 bases). This CDR3 spans 14 amino acids. Trimming removed 5 bases at V and 4 bases at J, with 14 bases between. CDR1 is MNHNS and CDR2 is SASEGT in the germline V gene. The CDR3 reads CASSPRGGATEAFF. The CDR3 region has the DNA TGTGCCAGCAGTCCCCGGGGGGGGGCCACTGAAGCTTTCTTT.